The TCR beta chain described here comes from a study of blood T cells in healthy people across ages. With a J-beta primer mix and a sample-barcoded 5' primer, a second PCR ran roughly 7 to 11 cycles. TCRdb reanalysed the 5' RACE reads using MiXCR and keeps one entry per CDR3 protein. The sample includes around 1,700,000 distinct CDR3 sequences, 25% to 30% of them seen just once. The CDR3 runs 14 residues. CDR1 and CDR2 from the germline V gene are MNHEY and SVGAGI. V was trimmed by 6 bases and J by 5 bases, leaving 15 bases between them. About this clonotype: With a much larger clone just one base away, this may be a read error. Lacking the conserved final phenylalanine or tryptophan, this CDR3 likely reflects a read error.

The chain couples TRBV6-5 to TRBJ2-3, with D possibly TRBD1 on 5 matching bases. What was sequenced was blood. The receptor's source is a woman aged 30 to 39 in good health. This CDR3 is CASRGLGAGDTQYY. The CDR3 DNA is TGTGCCAGCAGAGGATTAGGGGCAGGAGATACGCAGTATTAT.